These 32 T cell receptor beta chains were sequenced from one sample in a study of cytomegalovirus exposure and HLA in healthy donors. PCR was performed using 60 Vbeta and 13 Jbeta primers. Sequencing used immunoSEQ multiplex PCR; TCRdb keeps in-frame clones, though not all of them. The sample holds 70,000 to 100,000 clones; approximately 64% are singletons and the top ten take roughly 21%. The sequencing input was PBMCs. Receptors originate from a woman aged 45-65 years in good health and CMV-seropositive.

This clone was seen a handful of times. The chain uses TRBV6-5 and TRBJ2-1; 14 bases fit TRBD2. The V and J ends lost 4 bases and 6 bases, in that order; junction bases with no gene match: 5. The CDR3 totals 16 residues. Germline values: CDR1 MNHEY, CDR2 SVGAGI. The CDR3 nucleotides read TGTGCCAGCAGTTCCTGGACTAGCGGGGGGTCCAATGAGCAGTTCTTC. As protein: CASSSWTSGGSNEQFF.

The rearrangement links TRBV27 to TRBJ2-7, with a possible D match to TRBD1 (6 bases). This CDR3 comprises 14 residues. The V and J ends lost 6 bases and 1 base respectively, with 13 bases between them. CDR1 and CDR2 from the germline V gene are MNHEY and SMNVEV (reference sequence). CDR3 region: CASRPGHFSYEQYF. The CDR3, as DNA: TGTGCCAGCAGGCCGGGACACTTTTCCTACGAGCAGTACTTC.

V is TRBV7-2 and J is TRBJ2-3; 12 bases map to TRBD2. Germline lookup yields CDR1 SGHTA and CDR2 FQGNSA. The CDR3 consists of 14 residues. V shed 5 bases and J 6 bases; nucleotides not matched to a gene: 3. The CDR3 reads CASSKGLAGDTQYF. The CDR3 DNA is TGTGCCAGCAGCAAGGGACTAGCGGGTGATACGCAGTATTTT.

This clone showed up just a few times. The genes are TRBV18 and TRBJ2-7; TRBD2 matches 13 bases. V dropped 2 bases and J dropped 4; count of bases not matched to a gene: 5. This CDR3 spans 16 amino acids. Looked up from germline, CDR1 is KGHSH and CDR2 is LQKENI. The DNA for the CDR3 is TGTGCCAGCTCACCAGGACTAGCGGGGGCCCTATACGAGCAGTACTTC. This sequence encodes CASSPGLAGALYEQYF.

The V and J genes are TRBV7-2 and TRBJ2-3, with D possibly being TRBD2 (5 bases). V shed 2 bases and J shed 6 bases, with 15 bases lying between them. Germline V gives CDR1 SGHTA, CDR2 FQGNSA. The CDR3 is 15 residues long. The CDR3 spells CASSLSGNRDDTQYF. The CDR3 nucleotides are TGTGCCAGCAGCTTAAGCGGCAATCGGGATGATACGCAGTATTTT.

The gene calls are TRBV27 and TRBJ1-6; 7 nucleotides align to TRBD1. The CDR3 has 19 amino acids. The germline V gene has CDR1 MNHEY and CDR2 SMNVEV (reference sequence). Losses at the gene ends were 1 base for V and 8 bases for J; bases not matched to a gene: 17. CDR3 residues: CASSLYNPTTTGWDSPLHF. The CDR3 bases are TGTGCCAGCAGTTTATACAATCCTACAACGACAGGGTGGGATTCACCCCTCCACTTT.

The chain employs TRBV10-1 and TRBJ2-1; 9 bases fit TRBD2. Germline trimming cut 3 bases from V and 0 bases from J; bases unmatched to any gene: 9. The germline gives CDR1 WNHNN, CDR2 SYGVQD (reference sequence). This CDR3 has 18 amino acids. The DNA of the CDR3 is TGCGCCAGCAGTGAAGCTAGCGGGGCCCTGAGCTCCTACAATGAGCAGTTCTTC. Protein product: CASSEASGALSSYNEQFF.

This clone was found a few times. CDR3 in amino acids: CASKRDENQPQHF. CDR3 sequence (DNA): TGTGCCAGCAAGAGGGATGAGAATCAGCCCCAGCATTTT. The V gene is TRBV2, the J gene TRBJ1-5; D is undetermined. CDR3 size: 13 residues. Per germline, CDR1 SNHLY and CDR2 FYNNEI. V lost 7 bases, J lost 4 bases, and 11 bases lay in between.

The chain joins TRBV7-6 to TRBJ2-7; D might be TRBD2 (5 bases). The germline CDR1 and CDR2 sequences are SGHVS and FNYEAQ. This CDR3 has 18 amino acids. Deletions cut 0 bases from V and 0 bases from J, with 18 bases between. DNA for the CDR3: TGTGCCAGCAGCTTAGCGCTTCCGGGGAGTCTGCCCTCCTACGAGCAGTACTTC. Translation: CASSLALPGSLPSYEQYF. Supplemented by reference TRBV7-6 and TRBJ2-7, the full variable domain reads GAGVSQSPRYKVTKRGQDVALRCDPISGHVSLYWYRQALGQGPEFLTYFNYEAQQDKSGLPNDRFSAERPEGSISTLTIQRTEQRDSAMYRCASSLALPGSLPSYEQYFGPGTRLTVT.

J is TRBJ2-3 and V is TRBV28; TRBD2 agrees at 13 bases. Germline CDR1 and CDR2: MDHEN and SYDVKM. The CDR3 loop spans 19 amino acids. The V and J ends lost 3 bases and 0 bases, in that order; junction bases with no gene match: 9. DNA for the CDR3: TGTGCCAGCAGTTTGACTAGCGGGGGGTCCGTAACTAGCACAGATACGCAGTATTTT. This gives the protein CASSLTSGGSVTSTDTQYF.

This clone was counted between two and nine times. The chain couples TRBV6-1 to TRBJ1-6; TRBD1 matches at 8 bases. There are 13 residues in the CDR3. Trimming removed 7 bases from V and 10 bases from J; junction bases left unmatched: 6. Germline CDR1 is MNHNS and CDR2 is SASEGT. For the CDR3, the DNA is TGTGCCAGCAAGGACAGGGTTGACTCACCCCTCCACTTT. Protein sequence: CASKDRVDSPLHF.

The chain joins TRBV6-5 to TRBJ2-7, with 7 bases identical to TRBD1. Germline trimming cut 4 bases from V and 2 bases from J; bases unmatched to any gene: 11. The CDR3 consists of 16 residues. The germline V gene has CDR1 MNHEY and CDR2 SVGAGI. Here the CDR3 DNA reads TGTGCCAGCAGTTCTATCCCGGGACAGATTACCTACGAGCAGTACTTC. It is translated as CASSSIPGQITYEQYF.

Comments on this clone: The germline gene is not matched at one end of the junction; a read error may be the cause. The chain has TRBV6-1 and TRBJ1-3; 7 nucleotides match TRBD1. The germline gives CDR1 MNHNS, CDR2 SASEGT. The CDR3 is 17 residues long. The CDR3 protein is CASREGLTGSSGNTIYF. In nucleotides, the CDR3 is TGTGCCAGCAGGGAAGGTCTGACAGGGAGCTCTGGAAACACCATATATTTT.

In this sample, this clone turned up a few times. The CDR3: CASSKDRVRGTGELFF. In DNA, the CDR3 is TGTGCCAGTAGCAAGGACAGGGTTAGGGGCACCGGGGAGCTGTTTTTT. V usage is TRBV19 and J usage is TRBJ2-2; 8 positions match TRBD1. From germline, CDR1 is LNHDA and CDR2 SQIVND (reference sequence). This CDR3 spans 16 amino acids. V trimming: 6 bases; J trimming: 4 bases; junction bases outside the gene matches: 10.

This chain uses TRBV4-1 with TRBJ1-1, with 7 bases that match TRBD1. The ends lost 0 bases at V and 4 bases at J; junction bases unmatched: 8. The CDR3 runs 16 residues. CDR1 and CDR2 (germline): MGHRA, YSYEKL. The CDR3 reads CASSQDSNRGGTEAFF. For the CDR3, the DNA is TGCGCCAGCAGCCAAGATAGTAACAGGGGAGGCACTGAAGCTTTCTTT.

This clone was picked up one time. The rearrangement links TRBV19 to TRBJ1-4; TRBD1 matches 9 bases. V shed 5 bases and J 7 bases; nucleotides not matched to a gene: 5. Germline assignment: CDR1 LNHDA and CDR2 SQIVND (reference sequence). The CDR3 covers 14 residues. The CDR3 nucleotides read TGTGCCAGTAGTTTCCTGACAGGGGGTGAAAAACTGTTTTTT. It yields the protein CASSFLTGGEKLFF.

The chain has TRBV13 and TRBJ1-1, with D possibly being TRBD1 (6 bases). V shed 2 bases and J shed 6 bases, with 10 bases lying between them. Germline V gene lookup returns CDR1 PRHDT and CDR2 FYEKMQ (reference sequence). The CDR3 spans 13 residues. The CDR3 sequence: CASSLQDSPEAFF. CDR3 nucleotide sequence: TGTGCCAGCAGCTTACAGGACAGCCCTGAAGCTTTCTTT.

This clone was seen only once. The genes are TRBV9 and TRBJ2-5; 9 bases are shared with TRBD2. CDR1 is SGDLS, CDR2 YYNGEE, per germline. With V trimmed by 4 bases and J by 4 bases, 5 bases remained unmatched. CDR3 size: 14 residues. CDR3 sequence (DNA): TGTGCCAGCAGCCCAGCGGGGGGAGGAGAGACCCAGTACTTC. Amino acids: CASSPAGGGETQYF.

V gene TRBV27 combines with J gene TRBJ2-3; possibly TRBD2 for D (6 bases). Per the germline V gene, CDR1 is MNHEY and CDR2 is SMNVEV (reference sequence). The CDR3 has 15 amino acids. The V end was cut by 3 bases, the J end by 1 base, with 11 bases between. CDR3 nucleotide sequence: TGTGCCAGCAGTTTTTTCGGGGGTGGCACAGATACGCAGTATTTT. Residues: CASSFFGGGTDTQYF.

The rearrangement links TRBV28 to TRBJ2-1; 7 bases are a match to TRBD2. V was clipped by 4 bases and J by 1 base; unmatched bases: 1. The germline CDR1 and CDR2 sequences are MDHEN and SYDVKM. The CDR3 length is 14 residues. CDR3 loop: CASSWGGSYNEQFF. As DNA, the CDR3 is TGTGCCAGCAGTTGGGGGGGATCCTACAATGAGCAGTTCTTC. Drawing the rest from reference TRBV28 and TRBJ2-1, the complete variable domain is DVKVTQSSRYLVKRTGEKVFLECVQDMDHENMFWYRQDPGLGLRLIYFSYDVKMKEKGDIPEGYSVSREKKERFSLILESASTNQTSMYLCASSWGGSYNEQFFGPGTRLTVL.

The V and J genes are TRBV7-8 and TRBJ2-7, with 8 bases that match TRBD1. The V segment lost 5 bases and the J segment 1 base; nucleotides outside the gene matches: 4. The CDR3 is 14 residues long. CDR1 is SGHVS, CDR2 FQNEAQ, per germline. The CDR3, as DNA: TGTGCCAGCAGCCCTTGGACAGGGTCCTACGAGCAGTACTTC. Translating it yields CASSPWTGSYEQYF.

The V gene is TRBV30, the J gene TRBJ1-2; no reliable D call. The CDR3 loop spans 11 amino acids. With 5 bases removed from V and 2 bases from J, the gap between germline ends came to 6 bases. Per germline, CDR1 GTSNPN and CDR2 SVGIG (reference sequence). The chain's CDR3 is CAWEENYGYTF. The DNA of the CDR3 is TGTGCCTGGGAAGAGAACTATGGCTACACCTTC.

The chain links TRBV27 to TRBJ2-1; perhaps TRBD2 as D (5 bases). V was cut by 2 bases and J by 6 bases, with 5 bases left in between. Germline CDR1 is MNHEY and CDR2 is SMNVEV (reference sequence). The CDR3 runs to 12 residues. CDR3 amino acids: CASSLGGNEQFF. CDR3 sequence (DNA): TGTGCCAGCAGTTTAGGAGGCAATGAGCAGTTCTTC.

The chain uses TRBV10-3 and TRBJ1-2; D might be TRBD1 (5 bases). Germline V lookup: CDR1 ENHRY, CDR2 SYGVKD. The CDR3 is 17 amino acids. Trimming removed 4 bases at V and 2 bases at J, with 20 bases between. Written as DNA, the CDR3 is TGTGCCATCAGTGGCGCAGGGCCCAGAAGTGACAACTATGGCTACACCTTC. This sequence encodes CAISGAGPRSDNYGYTF.

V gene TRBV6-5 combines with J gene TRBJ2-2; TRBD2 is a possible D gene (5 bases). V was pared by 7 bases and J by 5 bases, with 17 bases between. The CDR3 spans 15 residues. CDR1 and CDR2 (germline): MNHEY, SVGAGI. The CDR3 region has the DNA TGTGCCAGCACCCTAGTGTCGGGGAGTACCGGGGAGCTGTTTTTT. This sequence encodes CASTLVSGSTGELFF.

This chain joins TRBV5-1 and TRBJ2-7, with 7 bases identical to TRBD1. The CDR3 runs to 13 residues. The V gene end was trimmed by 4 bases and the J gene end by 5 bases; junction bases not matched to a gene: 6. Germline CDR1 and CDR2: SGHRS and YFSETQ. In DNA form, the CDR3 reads TGCGCCAGCAGCGCGAGAGGGGGCGACGAGCAGTACTTC. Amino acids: CASSARGGDEQYF.

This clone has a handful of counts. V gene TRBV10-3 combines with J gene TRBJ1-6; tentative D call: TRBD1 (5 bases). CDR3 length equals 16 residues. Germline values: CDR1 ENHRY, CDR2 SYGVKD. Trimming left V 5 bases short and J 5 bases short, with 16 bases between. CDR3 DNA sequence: TGTGCCATCAGTTCAGTCCGGGGGAAAGATAATTCACCCCTCCACTTT. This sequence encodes CAISSVRGKDNSPLHF.

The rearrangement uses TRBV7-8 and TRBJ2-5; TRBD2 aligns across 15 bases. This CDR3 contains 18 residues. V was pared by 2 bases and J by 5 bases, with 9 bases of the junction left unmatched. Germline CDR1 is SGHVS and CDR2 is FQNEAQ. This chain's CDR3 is CASSLLGLAGGRGETQYF. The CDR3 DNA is TGTGCCAGCAGCTTACTGGGACTAGCGGGGGGCCGGGGGGAGACCCAGTACTTC.

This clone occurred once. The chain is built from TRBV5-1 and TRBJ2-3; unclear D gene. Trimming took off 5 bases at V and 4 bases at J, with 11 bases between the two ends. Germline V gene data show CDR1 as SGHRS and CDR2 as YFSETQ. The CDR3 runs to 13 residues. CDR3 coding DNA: TGCGCCAGCAGACCCGACTCACCAGATACGCAGTATTTT. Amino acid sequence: CASRPDSPDTQYF.

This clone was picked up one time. The CDR3 sequence is CASSDLTGSGNSPLHF. The CDR3 nucleotides read TGTGCCAGCAGTGATTTAACCGGGTCGGGTAATTCACCCCTCCACTTT. The V call is TRBV6-1, the J call TRBJ1-6, with D unresolved. Germline V gene lookup returns CDR1 MNHNS and CDR2 SASEGT. Trimming cost V 3 bases and J 6 bases, with 15 bases left between them. There are 16 residues in the CDR3.

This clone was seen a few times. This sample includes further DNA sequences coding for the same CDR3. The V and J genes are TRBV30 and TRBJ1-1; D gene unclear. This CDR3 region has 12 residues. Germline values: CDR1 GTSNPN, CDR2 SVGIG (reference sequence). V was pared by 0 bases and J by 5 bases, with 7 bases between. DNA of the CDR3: TGTGCCTGGAGTGTTGCGGGAACTGAAGCTTTCTTT. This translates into CAWSVAGTEAFF.

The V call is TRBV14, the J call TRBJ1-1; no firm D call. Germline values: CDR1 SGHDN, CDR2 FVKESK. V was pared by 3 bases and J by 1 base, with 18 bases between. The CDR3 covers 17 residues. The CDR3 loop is CASSHSGLGWGNTEAFF. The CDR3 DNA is TGTGCCAGCAGCCACAGCGGGCTGGGGTGGGGGAACACTGAAGCTTTCTTT.